Listed here are 4 T cell receptor beta chains from one sample, sequenced in a study of cytomegalovirus exposure and HLA in healthy donors. The PCR made use of 60 Vbeta and 13 Jbeta primers. Profiling relied on immunoSEQ multiplex PCR, and the TCRdb table lists in-frame clones only, not all of them. This table holds about 110,000 clones, about 70% found once. The sequenced material came from PBMCs. Source of these receptors: a man aged 50 or older in good health and CMV-seropositive.

This clone was recorded once. The chain combines TRBV2 with TRBJ1-2, with D perhaps TRBD1 (6 bases). The V and J ends lost 6 bases and 7 bases respectively, with 27 bases between them. CDR1 is SNHLY and CDR2 is FYNNEI in the germline V gene. There are 17 residues in the CDR3. The CDR3 DNA reads TGTGCCAGCAGCTCTCGGACAGACCCTGTCGAGTTTTTTGGCTACACCTTC. Protein product: CASSSRTDPVEFFGYTF.

V is TRBV5-1 and J is TRBJ2-1; TRBD1 matches 7 bases. This CDR3 has 16 amino acids. V lost 5 bases to trimming and J lost 3 bases; unmatched junction nucleotides: 11. CDR1 and CDR2 (germline): SGHRS, YFSETQ. The CDR3: CASSLGGSFRYNEQFF. As DNA, the CDR3 is TGCGCCAGCAGTTTAGGGGGCTCATTCCGCTACAATGAGCAGTTCTTC.

The chain has TRBV18 and TRBJ2-2, with 10 bases identical to TRBD1. The CDR3 extends over 16 amino acids. The junction had 5 bases not matched to a gene; V was cut back by 1 base and J by 6 bases. In germline, CDR1 is KGHSH, CDR2 LQKENI. In DNA form, the CDR3 reads TGTGCCAGCTCACCACGGAGACAGGGGGCAGCCGGGGAGCTGTTTTTT. It is translated as CASSPRRQGAAGELFF.

This clone was recorded only once. This chain links TRBV11-2 with TRBJ2-2; tentatively, D is TRBD2 (6 bases). The V and J ends lost 4 bases and 6 bases respectively, with 12 bases between them. The CDR3 runs 14 residues. The germline V gene encodes CDR1 SGHAT and CDR2 FQNNGV. CDR3 sequence reads: CASSSSGGPGELFF. In DNA, the CDR3 is TGTGCCAGCAGCTCGTCCGGGGGACCCGGGGAGCTGTTTTTT.